A single sample is the source of the 28 T cell receptor beta chains below, sequenced in a study of molecular identifiers for immune sequencing clone quantification. TCRdb recomputed calls from the PCR reads with MiXCR, one row per CDR3 protein. The table shows over 8,000 distinct CDR3 sequences, with roughly 18% occurring only once. Sequences were obtained from naive CD8+ T cells from blood, with Jurkat cell RNA spiked in. The subset denotes: FACS-sorted CD8+CD4-CCR7+CD45RA+ naive T cells. The origin of the receptors is a human donor in good health. Some libraries in this study had Jurkat cell RNA spiked in.

About this clonotype itself: This is likely a read error, given that the CDR3 carries no conserved phenylalanine or tryptophan at its end. The chain recombines TRBV28 with TRBJ2-7; a weak D match, TRBD1 (6 bases). The germline CDR1 and CDR2 sequences are MDHEN and SYDVKM. Trimming cost V 5 bases and J 4 bases, with 9 bases left between them. CDR3 length equals 12 residues. The CDR3 reads CASSRQVYEQYS. CDR3 bases: TGTGCCAGCAGTCGACAGGTTTACGAGCAGTACTCC.

This clonotype is classed as medium-sized. The genes are TRBV20-1 and TRBJ2-1, with 13 bases identical to TRBD2. CDR3 length equals 18 residues. V was clipped by 0 bases and J by 2 bases; unmatched bases: 7. The germline V gene has CDR1 DFQATT and CDR2 SNEGSKA (reference sequence). The DNA of the CDR3 is TGCAGTGCTAGAGACCCGGGACTAGCGGGAATTGCCTACAATGAGCAGTTCTTC. As protein: CSARDPGLAGIAYNEQFF.

This chain connects TRBV15 to TRBJ2-7; 9 bases match TRBD1. Germline V gives CDR1 LNHNV, CDR2 YYDKDF (reference sequence). This CDR3 is 14 amino acids long. Unmatched junction bases numbered 1, after V lost 3 bases and J lost 1 base. CDR3 region: CATSSGQGSYEQYF. The CDR3 nucleotides read TGTGCCACCAGCAGCGGACAGGGGTCCTACGAGCAGTACTTC.

This clonotype is medium-sized. This chain links TRBV4-3 with TRBJ1-5; D ambiguous. CDR3 length equals 14 residues. Per germline, CDR1 LGHNA and CDR2 YSLEER. Deletions cut 0 bases from V and 6 bases from J, with 9 bases between. In nucleotides, the CDR3 is TGCGCCAGCAGCCAAGATCGAGAGTTTCAGCCCCAGCATTTT. Protein: CASSQDREFQPQHF.

This clonotype is deemed medium-sized. The CDR3 spells CASSFYRGEGYEQYF. The DNA for the CDR3 is TGTGCCAGCAGCTTCTACAGGGGAGAAGGCTACGAGCAGTACTTC. The chain couples TRBV7-2 to TRBJ2-7, with 7 bases aligning to TRBD1. The CDR3 extends over 15 amino acids. V lost 3 bases to trimming and J lost 3 bases; unmatched junction nucleotides: 8. CDR1 and CDR2 (germline): SGHTA, FQGNSA.

The V gene is TRBV20-1, the J gene TRBJ2-1; no clear D gene. Germline V gene lookup returns CDR1 DFQATT and CDR2 SNEGSKA (reference sequence). The CDR3 contains 12 residues. V was cut by 2 bases and J by 4 bases, with 6 bases left in between. CDR3 nucleotide sequence: TGCAGTGCTAGATTGACGTACAATGAGCAGTTCTTC. It is translated as CSARLTYNEQFF.

In this sample, this clonotype is medium-sized. The genes are TRBV11-3 and TRBJ2-3, with D perhaps matching TRBD1 (5 bases). The ends were cut back, 7 bases at V and 1 base at J, with 9 bases in the middle. Germline values: CDR1 SGHNT, CDR2 YENEEA. The CDR3 contains 13 residues. CDR3 nucleotide sequence: TGTGCCAGCAAGGGCAGGGGCACAGATACGCAGTATTTT. Protein product: CASKGRGTDTQYF.

This clonotype is medium-sized (0.01 to 0.1%) in the sample. The gene calls are TRBV29-1 and TRBJ1-1; no reliable D call. This CDR3 is built from 13 residues. The V gene lost 0 bases and the J gene lost 1 base, with 6 bases spanning the gap. In germline, CDR1 is SQVTM, CDR2 ANQGSEA. Here the CDR3 reads CSVEDLRNTEAFF. For the CDR3, the DNA is TGCAGCGTTGAAGATCTCCGGAACACTGAAGCTTTCTTT.

By its share, this clonotype is medium-sized. The chain recombines TRBV7-9 with TRBJ2-7; 12 nucleotides match TRBD2. Germline-derived CDR1 and CDR2 are SEHNR and FQNEAQ (reference sequence). CDR3 size: 15 residues. V was pared by 4 bases and J by 6 bases, with 7 bases of the junction left unmatched. The CDR3: CASSSTSGSPLEQYF. The DNA for the CDR3 is TGTGCCAGCAGCTCGACTAGCGGGAGCCCTCTCGAGCAGTACTTC.

In its sample, this clonotype is medium-sized. The V and J genes are TRBV5-4 and TRBJ2-7; weak D call: TRBD2 (5 bases). The length of the CDR3 is 17 residues. Germline lookup yields CDR1 SGHNT and CDR2 YYREEE (reference sequence). V was shortened by 4 bases and J by 1 base, with 21 bases between the two germline ends. CDR3 amino acids: CASSRQTGPRGSYEQYF. The CDR3 coding sequence is TGTGCCAGCAGCCGTCAGACCGGGCCCCGCGGGTCCTACGAGCAGTACTTC.

CDR3 in amino acids: CASSLMTGPNTEAFF. The CDR3 bases are TGTGCCAGCAGCCTGATGACAGGCCCAAACACTGAAGCTTTCTTT. The chain joins TRBV5-4 to TRBJ1-1; D is possibly TRBD1 (6 bases). CDR1 SGHNT and CDR2 YYREEE come from the germline V gene (reference sequence). This CDR3 spans 15 amino acids. The V gene lost 4 bases and the J gene lost 2 bases, with 15 bases spanning the gap.

This clonotype came up many times. The final CDR3 position lacks the conserved phenylalanine or tryptophan, pointing to a likely read error. The DNA is omitted, as the CDR3 cannot be located on it reliably, and the CDR3 follows TCRdb's listing. The chain couples TRBV6-8 to TRBJ1-3. A total of 9 residues make up the CDR3, ends included. Germline CDR1 is MNHGY and CDR2 is SAAAGT. The CDR3 is CASIRKANQ.

The table lists this clonotype with many counts. The chain recombines TRBV19 with TRBJ2-1; tentatively, D is TRBD2 (6 bases). The CDR3 covers 15 residues. Germline V lookup: CDR1 LNHDA, CDR2 SQIVND (reference sequence). The ends were cut back, 3 bases at V and 6 bases at J, with 15 bases in the middle. Written as DNA, the CDR3 is TGTGCCAGTAGTATTGTGGCGGGAAGAGGCAATGAGCAGTTCTTC. The encoded protein is CASSIVAGRGNEQFF.

This clonotype is termed medium-sized. The rearrangement joins TRBV10-2 to TRBJ2-3; the match to TRBD2 covers 11 bases. Germline V gene lookup returns CDR1 WSHSY and CDR2 SAAADI. The CDR3 sequence is 15 residues long. V shed 7 bases, J shed 3 bases, and the junction held 6 bases outside the gene matches. CDR3 DNA: TGCGCCAGCAAATCGGGACTAGCGGCGACAGATACGCAGTATTTT. Translating it yields CASKSGLAATDTQYF.

The CDR3 sequence: CASSFAGTPYEQYF. As DNA, the CDR3 is TGTGCCAGCAGCTTCGCAGGGACCCCCTACGAGCAGTACTTC. This rearrangement joins TRBV7-9 to TRBJ2-7; D tentatively reads TRBD1 or TRBD2 (5 bases each). The CDR3 has 14 amino acids. Trimming removed 3 bases from V and 2 bases from J, with 11 bases in between. Looked up from germline, CDR1 is SEHNR and CDR2 is FQNEAQ (reference sequence).

This clonotype is termed medium-sized. V usage is TRBV4-3 and J usage is TRBJ1-1, with D hard to call. This CDR3 has 14 residues. Trimming took off 0 bases at V and 3 bases at J, with 8 bases between the two ends. Germline V gives CDR1 LGHNA, CDR2 YSLEER. The CDR3 sequence is CASSQDRGYTEAFF. Written as DNA, the CDR3 is TGCGCCAGCAGCCAAGATCGGGGTTACACTGAAGCTTTCTTT.

A note on this clonotype: Possible read error: a much larger clone is one base away. The chain combines TRBV24-1 with TRBJ2-1, with D possibly matching TRBD2 (5 bases). V lost 7 bases to trimming and J lost 0 bases, with 12 bases between them. Germline-derived CDR1 and CDR2 are KGHDR and SFDVKD. CDR3 length: 15 residues. The CDR3 here is CATSQDFSSYNEQFF. The CDR3 DNA follows: TGTGCCACCAGCCAGGACTTTAGCTCCTACAATGAGCAGTTCTTC.

This clonotype was seen ten or more times. The chain recombines TRBV2 with TRBJ2-7; D call uncertain. CDR1 is SNHLY, CDR2 FYNNEI, per germline. The length of the CDR3 is 13 residues. V shed 1 base and J shed 3 bases, with 7 bases lying between them. DNA for the CDR3: TGTGCCAGCAGTGAAGGTCGTTACTACGAGCAGTACTTC. Translating it yields CASSEGRYYEQYF.

A remark on this clonotype: Being one base from a much bigger clone, this may be a read error. This rearrangement joins TRBV29-1 to TRBJ2-7; 8 bases are shared with TRBD1. V shed 8 bases and J 2 bases; nucleotides not matched to a gene: 11. The germline V gene has CDR1 SQVTM and CDR2 ANQGSEA. The CDR3 is 14 amino acids. CDR3 nucleotides: TGCAGCACTACAGGGGGTCCATCACCCTACGAGCAGTACTTC. Translated: CSTTGGPSPYEQYF.

By share, this clonotype ranks as medium-sized (0.01 to 0.1%). The genes are TRBV30 and TRBJ2-3; 7 nucleotides agree with TRBD2. Germline CDR1 and CDR2: GTSNPN and SVGIG (reference sequence). CDR3 length equals 15 residues. The junction had 10 bases not matched to a gene; V was cut back by 4 bases and J by 3 bases. This CDR3 reads CAWMLEGGRTDTQYF. The CDR3 nucleotides read TGTGCCTGGATGCTAGAAGGCGGGAGAACAGATACGCAGTATTTT.

This clonotype has a count of ten or more. The V call is TRBV11-2, the J call TRBJ2-3; TRBD2 is a possible D gene (6 bases). This CDR3 is built from 18 residues. Trimming cost V 4 bases and J 5 bases, with 25 bases left between them. CDR1 SGHAT and CDR2 FQNNGV come from the germline V gene. The CDR3 DNA is TGTGCCAGCAGCTCGCCCCAGCTCCTGCGGGATCAGGGAGATACGCAGTATTTT. Its protein is CASSSPQLLRDQGDTQYF.

This clonotype is classed as medium-sized. The gene calls are TRBV7-2 and TRBJ2-7; TRBD2 aligns across 11 bases. The CDR3 is 16 amino acids. V lost 4 bases to trimming and J lost 0 bases; unmatched junction nucleotides: 5. Germline lookup yields CDR1 SGHTA and CDR2 FQGNSA. This CDR3 reads CASSSTSGRSSYEQYF. Here the CDR3 DNA reads TGTGCCAGCAGCTCAACTAGCGGGAGAAGCTCCTACGAGCAGTACTTC.

This clonotype is medium-sized by share. The rearrangement uses TRBV29-1 and TRBJ2-5; 7 bases map to TRBD1. Germline-derived CDR1 and CDR2 are SQVTM and ANQGSEA. Trimming cost V 2 bases and J 5 bases; bases outside gene matches: 5. The CDR3 runs 13 residues. In DNA form, the CDR3 reads TGCAGCGTTGAAAAAACAGGGGTCGAGACCCAGTACTTC. It specifies CSVEKTGVETQYF.

This clonotype ranks as medium-sized. V gene TRBV20-1 combines with J gene TRBJ2-1; TRBD1 matches at 9 bases. This CDR3 has 14 amino acids. Germline V gene lookup returns CDR1 DFQATT and CDR2 SNEGSKA (reference sequence). J gave up 4 bases and V 6 bases, and 7 bases lay outside the gene matches. CDR3 residues: CSAAPGQGYNEQFF. CDR3 DNA sequence: TGCAGTGCCGCACCGGGACAGGGATACAATGAGCAGTTCTTC.

Relative to its sample, this clonotype is medium-sized. This chain uses TRBV27 with TRBJ1-1; D gene ambiguous. The V end was cut by 2 bases, the J end by 4 bases, with 11 bases between. The CDR3 runs to 14 residues. Germline V gives CDR1 MNHEY, CDR2 SMNVEV (reference sequence). DNA of the CDR3: TGTGCCAGCAGTTTACTGGGGTCGTCCACTGAAGCTTTCTTT. Translating gives CASSLLGSSTEAFF.

There are many counts of this clonotype. The chain joins TRBV11-2 to TRBJ2-5; D not certain. The V and J ends lost 5 bases and 3 bases respectively, with 10 bases between them. The CDR3 is 13 residues long. CDR1 SGHAT and CDR2 FQNNGV come from the germline V gene. The CDR3 is CASSQGRKETQYF. The CDR3 DNA follows: TGTGCCAGCAGCCAAGGACGGAAAGAGACCCAGTACTTC.

By sample fraction, this clonotype is medium-sized. CDR3 in DNA: TGTGCCAGCAGCTCTATTCTAGCGCCTTACAATGAGCAGTTCTTC. Protein: CASSSILAPYNEQFF. The rearrangement joins TRBV11-2 to TRBJ2-1; a possible D gene is TRBD2 (6 bases). This CDR3 contains 15 residues. The V gene lost 4 bases and the J gene lost 4 bases, with 14 bases spanning the gap. Germline lookup yields CDR1 SGHAT and CDR2 FQNNGV.

This clonotype has just a few counts. A much larger clone differs from this one at a single base, so this may be a read error. The chain combines TRBV29-1 with TRBJ1-2; no firm D call. The V gene's germline CDR1 is SQVTM and CDR2 ANQGSEA. This CDR3 has 15 amino acids. The CDR3 loop reads CSVEDPIGPPPGHTF. CDR3 nucleotides: TGCAGCGTTGAAGATCCGATAGGTCCCCCGCCTGGCCACACCTTC.